The sequence of this T cell receptor (beta chain) was determined in a study of blood T cells in healthy people across ages. Per the germline V gene, CDR1 is SGHTA and CDR2 is FQGNSA. The CDR3 extends over 17 amino acids. V shed 4 bases, J shed 1 base, and the junction held 6 bases outside the gene matches. Samples had at least 6.5 million PBMCs isolated from them. It was with a sample-barcoded 5' primer and a J-beta primer mix that a second PCR of roughly 7 to 12 cycles was run. Each single sample gave us at least 2.5 million CDR3-containing paired-end reads. Each CDR3 protein gets one entry after TCRdb re-called the 5' RACE reads with MiXCR. This sample has about 830,000 distinct CDR3 sequences; approximately 67% occur once, and the top ten carry 25% to 35%.

V and J are TRBV7-2 and TRBJ2-3; 12 bases are a match to TRBD2. Sequencing input: blood. This TCR was sampled from a man aged 25-40 years in good health. The CDR3 loop reads CASSSTSGGQGTDTQYF. CDR3 nucleotides: TGTGCCAGCAGCTCCACTAGCGGGGGGCAGGGCACAGATACGCAGTATTTT.